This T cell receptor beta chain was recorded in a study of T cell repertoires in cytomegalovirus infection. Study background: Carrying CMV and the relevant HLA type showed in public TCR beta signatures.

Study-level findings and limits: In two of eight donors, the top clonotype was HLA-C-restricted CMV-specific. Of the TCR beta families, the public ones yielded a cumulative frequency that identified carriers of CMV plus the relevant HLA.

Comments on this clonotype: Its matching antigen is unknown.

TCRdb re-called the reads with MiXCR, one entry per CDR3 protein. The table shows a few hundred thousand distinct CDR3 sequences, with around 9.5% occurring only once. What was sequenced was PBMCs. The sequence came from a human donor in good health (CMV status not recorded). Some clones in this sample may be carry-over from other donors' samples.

The CDR3 DNA follows: TGTGCCAGCAGTTTATCGCCGGGTCGTAGGAACACTGAAGCTTTCTTT. Translation gives CASSLSPGRRNTEAFF. The chain uses TRBV27 and TRBJ1-1; D remains unclear. Germline CDR1 MNHEY, CDR2 SMNVEV (reference sequence). V lost 0 bases and J lost 1, with 12 bases in between. This CDR3 has 16 residues.